The rows below give T cell receptor beta chains drawn from one sample of a study of PD-L1 blockade in urothelial cancer. Profiled with immunoSEQ multiplex PCR; TCRdb holds only in-frame clones, not every one. The sample comprises approximately 47,000 clones, roughly 80% of which are singletons, and 8.8% rests with the top ten. The sample in question was PBMCs, obtained around atezolizumab (anti-PD-L1) treatment. These receptor sequences come from a man in his 70s with urothelial cancer. The conserved cysteine and the conserved F or W are not part of the CDR3 here. Each record gives: J gene, V gene, CDR3 protein.

TRBJ2-7 TRBV27 ASSHGGGFDEQY
TRBJ1-5 TRBV23-1 ASSQSGQDNQPQH
TRBJ2-3 TRBV6-5 ASSLTGVATDTQY
TRBJ2-5 TRBV18 ASSPLGLAAKETQY
TRBJ1-5 TRBV6-1 ASRGQRGAHQPQH
TRBJ2-5 TRBV25-1 ASSEEDQETQY
TRBJ1-2 TRBV29-1 SVGTVANYGYT
TRBJ2-7 TRBV7-8 ASSLAVTRTSHPYEQY
TRBJ2-6 TRBV19 ASREAGGYSSGANVLT
TRBJ2-4 TRBV15 ATSREGSGTKNIQY
TRBJ2-1 TRBV5-4 ASSLGLAIGGNYNEQF
TRBJ2-7 TRBV9 ASSVAQGSLYEQY